The entry below gives a single T cell receptor beta chain sequence along with its context. The data were obtained in a study of blood T cell repertoires in COVID-19. Overall study: The study drew acute and convalescent COVID-19 samples from the United States, Italy and Spain. PBMCs, B-cell-depleted T cells, or T cells provided the cDNA or gDNA that made up the material.

Per germline, CDR1 SGHTA and CDR2 FQGTGA. The CDR3 spans 14 residues. V was shortened by 5 bases and J by 3 bases, with 12 bases between the two germline ends. Methods used by the authors: Reference gene primer amplification yielded estimated nucleated cell counts. The repertoire was sequenced with immunoSEQ multiplex PCR; TCRdb's copy has only in-frame clones and lacks some. That table gives V, J and clone size, and the DNA gave D and trimming. The top ten clones hold 2.1% of a sample with roughly 250,000 clones, 70% to 90% of them seen once. What was sequenced was peripheral blood. This receptor was taken from a woman in her thirties or forties who had recovered from COVID-19. The rearrangement joins TRBV7-3 to TRBJ2-3; possibly TRBD2 for D (5 bases). This chain's CDR3 is CASSALTRTDTQYF. In DNA, the CDR3 is TGTGCCAGCAGCGCCCTAACTAGGACAGATACGCAGTATTTT. Full variable domain (missing parts from reference TRBV7-3 and TRBJ2-3): GAGVSQTPSNKVTEKGKYVELRCDPISGHTALYWYRQSLGQGPEFLIYFQGTGAADDSGLPNDRFFAVRPEGSVSTLKIQRTERGDSAVYLCASSALTRTDTQYFGPGTRLTVL.